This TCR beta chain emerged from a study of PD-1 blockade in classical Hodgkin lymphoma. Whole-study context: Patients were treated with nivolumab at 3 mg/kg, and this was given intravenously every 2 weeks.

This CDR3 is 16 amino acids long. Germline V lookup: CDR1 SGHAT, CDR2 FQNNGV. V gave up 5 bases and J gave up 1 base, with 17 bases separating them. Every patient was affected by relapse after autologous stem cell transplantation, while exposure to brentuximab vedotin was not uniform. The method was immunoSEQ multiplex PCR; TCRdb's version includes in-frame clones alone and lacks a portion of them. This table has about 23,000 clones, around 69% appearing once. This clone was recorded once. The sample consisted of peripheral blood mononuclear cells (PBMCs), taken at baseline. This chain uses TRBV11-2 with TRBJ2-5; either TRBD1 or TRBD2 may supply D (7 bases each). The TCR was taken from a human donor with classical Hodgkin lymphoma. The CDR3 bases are TGTGCCAGCAGCCCTCTGGGCAGGGGGGGCCAAGAGACCCAGTACTTC. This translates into CASSPLGRGGQETQYF.